The T cell receptor (beta chain) described here comes from a study of regulatory T cells in long-lasting Graves disease. The time point denotes: newly diagnosed GD, antithyroid drugs for less than 3 months. With RNA extracted from PBMCs as input, the TCR library was made. The CDR3 is 13 amino acids. Germline-derived CDR1 and CDR2 are DFQATT and SNEGSKA (reference sequence). Trimming removed 4 bases from V and 3 bases from J, with 11 bases in between. The authors built TCR beta libraries using iRepertoire HTBI primers and Arm-PCR of CDR3 regions. In TCRdb, the multiplex PCR reads were re-called with MiXCR into one record per CDR3 protein. The data show 550,000 to 600,000 distinct CDR3 sequences, with about 16% seen just once and 9.5% to 15% held by the top ten. The data also belong to a second study, concerning T cells in Graves' hyperthyroidism and ophthalmopathy.

The clonotype originates from a man between 18 and 29 years old with Graves disease. Material: peripheral blood mononuclear cells (PBMCs), obtained at new diagnosis, from a patient treated with antithyroid drugs. V gene TRBV20-1 combines with J gene TRBJ2-3; no firm D call. The CDR3 DNA is TGCAGTGCTAACCCCGGCAGGACAGATACGCAGTATTTT. This encodes CSANPGRTDTQYF.